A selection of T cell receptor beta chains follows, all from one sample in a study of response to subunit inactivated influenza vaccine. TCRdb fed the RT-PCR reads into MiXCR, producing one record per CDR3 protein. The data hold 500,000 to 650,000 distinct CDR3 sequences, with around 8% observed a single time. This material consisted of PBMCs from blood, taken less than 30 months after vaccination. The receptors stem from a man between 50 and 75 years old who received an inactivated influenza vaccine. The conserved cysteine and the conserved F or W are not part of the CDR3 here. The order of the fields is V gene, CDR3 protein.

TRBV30 AWQGDYNTGELF
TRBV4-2 ASSQEGTGTGNTIY
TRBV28 ASSQTVYQPQH
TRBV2 ASSAGPGQLSYNEQF
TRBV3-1 ASSQVPPLEPKNIQY
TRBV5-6 ASTSVLETGGNTGELF
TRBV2 ASREQGNYGYT
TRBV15 ATSREATGNQPQH
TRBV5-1 ASSLSTGNTDTQY
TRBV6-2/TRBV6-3 ASRAGRTEAF
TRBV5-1 ASSWAGMTIHEQY